This is a list of T cell receptor beta chains from one sample in a study of cytomegalovirus exposure and HLA in healthy donors. The protocol was immunoSEQ multiplex PCR, while the TCRdb copy is restricted to in-frame clones and leaves out a portion. The sample contains some 150,000 clones, roughly 80% of which appear only once. Sequencing input: PBMCs. These receptors came from a middle-aged man in good health and CMV-seronegative. Each CDR3 is given with its conserved first and last residue. The order of the fields is J gene, D gene, V gene, CDR3 protein, CDR3 DNA. The D gene is left open where the match is weak.

TRBJ1-1	.	TRBV7-8	CASSLPPGGDTEAFF	TGTGCCAGCAGCTTACCCCCGGGGGGGGACACTGAAGCTTTCTTT
TRBJ1-5	.	TRBV5-8	CASSLAPYQPQHF	TGTGCCAGCAGCTTGGCCCCGTATCAGCCCCAGCATTTT
TRBJ2-3	TRBD2	TRBV9	CASSAPFGGVTDTQYF	TGTGCCAGCAGCGCCCCTTTCGGGGGGGTCACAGATACGCAGTATTTT
TRBJ2-7	TRBD1	TRBV6-4	CASSETGVDEQYF	TGTGCCAGCAGTGAGACAGGGGTAGACGAGCAGTACTTC
TRBJ2-2	TRBD1	TRBV9	CASNRQGVTGELFF	TGTGCCAGCAATCGACAGGGTGTCACCGGGGAGCTGTTTTTT
TRBJ2-1	TRBD1	TRBV5-1	CASSPGTGVNEQFF	TGCGCCAGCAGTCCCGGGACAGGGGTTAATGAGCAGTTCTTC
TRBJ2-3	.	TRBV5-1	CASAVAGQGADTQYF	TGCGCCAGCGCCGTAGCGGGACAGGGTGCAGATACGCAGTATTTT
TRBJ2-3	TRBD1	TRBV5-4	CASSQDPIQGAGSDTQYF	TGTGCCAGCAGCCAAGACCCCATACAGGGGGCGGGGTCAGATACGCAGTATTTT
TRBJ2-7	TRBD1	TRBV4-2	CASSRPGQESYEQYF	TGTGCCAGCAGCCGCCCAGGACAGGAAAGCTACGAGCAGTACTTC
TRBJ1-1	.	TRBV29-1	CSVEEQQGTEAFF	TGCAGCGTTGAAGAACAACAGGGCACTGAAGCTTTCTTT